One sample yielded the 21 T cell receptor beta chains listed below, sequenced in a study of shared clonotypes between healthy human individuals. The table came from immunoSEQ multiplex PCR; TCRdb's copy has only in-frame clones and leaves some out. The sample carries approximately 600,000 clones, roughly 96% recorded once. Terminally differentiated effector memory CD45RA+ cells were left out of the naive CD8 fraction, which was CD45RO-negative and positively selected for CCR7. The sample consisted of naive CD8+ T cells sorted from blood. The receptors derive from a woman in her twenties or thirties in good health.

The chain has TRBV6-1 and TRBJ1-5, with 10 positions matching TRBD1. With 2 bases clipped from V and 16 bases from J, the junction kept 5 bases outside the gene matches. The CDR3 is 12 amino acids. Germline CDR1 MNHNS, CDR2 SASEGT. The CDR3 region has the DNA TGTGCCAGCAGTGAATCTTGGGACAGGGGACATTTT. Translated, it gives CASSESWDRGHF.

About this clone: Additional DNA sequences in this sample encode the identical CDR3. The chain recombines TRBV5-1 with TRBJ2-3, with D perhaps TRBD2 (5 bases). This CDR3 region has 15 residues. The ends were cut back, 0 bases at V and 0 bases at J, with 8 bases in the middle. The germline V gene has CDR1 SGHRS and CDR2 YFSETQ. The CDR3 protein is CASSLGGGSTDTQYF. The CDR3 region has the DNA TGCGCCAGCAGCTTGGGAGGCGGGAGCACAGATACGCAGTATTTT.

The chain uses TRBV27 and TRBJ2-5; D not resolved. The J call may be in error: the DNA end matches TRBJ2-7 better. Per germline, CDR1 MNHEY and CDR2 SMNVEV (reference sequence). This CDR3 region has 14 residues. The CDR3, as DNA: TGTGCCAGCAGTGCAGCAAGAGAGGCCTACGAGCAGTACTTC. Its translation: CASSAAREAYEQYF.

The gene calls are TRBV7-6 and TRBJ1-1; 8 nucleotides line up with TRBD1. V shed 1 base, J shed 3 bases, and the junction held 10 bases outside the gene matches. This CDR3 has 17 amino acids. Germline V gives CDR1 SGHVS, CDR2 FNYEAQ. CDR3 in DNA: TGTGCCAGCAGCTTAGGGACAGGGCGATATGTGGACACTGAAGCTTTCTTT. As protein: CASSLGTGRYVDTEAFF.

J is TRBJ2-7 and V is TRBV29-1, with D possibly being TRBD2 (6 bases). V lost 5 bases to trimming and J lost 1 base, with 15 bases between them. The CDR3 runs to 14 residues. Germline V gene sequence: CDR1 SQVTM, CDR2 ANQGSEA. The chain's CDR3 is CSVLGGTLSYEQYF. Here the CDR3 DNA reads TGCAGCGTTCTCGGCGGGACTCTTTCCTACGAGCAGTACTTC.

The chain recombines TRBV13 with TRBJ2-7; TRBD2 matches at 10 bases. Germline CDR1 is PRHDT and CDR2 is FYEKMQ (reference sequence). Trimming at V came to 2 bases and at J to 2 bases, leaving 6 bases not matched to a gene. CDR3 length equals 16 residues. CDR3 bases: TGTGCCAGCAGCTTAATGGTAGCGGGAGGCCCCTACGAGCAGTACTTC. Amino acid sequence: CASSLMVAGGPYEQYF.

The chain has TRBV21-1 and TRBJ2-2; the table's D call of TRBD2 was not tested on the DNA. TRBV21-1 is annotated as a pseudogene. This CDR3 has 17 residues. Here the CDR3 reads CASSKVSGGSNTGELFF. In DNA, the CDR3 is TGTGCCAGCAGCAAAGTTTCGGGAGGGTCGAACACCGGGGAGCTGTTTTTT.

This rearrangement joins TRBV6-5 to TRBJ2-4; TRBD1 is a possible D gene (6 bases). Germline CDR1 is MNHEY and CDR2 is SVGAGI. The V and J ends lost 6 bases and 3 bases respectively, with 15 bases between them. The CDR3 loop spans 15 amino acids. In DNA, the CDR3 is TGTGCCAGCAGACTATCAGGGGTGGGCAAAAACATTCAGTACTTC. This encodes CASRLSGVGKNIQYF.

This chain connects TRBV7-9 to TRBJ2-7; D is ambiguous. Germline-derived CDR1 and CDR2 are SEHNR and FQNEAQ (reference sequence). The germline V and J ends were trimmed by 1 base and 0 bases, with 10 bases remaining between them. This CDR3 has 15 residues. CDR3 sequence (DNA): TGTGCCAGCAGCTTAGGAGGTGGCCTCTCCTACGAGCAGTACTTC. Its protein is CASSLGGGLSYEQYF.

In nucleotides, the CDR3 is TGCGCCAGCAGCCAAATTGGAGGTGGGGAGCAGTACTTC. Protein sequence: CASSQIGGGEQYF. The chain has TRBV5-1 and TRBJ2-7, with D possibly TRBD2 on 5 matching bases. V was clipped by 4 bases and J by 7 bases, with 15 bases between them. The CDR3 contains 13 residues. The V gene's germline CDR1 is SGHRS and CDR2 YFSETQ.

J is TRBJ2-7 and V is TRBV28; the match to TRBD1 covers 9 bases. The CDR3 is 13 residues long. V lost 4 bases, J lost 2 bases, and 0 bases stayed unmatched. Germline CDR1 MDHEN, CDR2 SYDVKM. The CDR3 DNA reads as TGTGCCAGCAGTTGGACAGGGGCCTACGAGCAGTACTTC. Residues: CASSWTGAYEQYF.

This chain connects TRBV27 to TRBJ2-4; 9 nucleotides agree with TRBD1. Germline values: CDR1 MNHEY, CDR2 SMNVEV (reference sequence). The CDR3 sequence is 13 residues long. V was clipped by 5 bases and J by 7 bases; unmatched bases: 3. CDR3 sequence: CASSTGQGNIQYF. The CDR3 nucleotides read TGTGCCAGCAGTACAGGACAGGGGAACATTCAGTACTTC.

CDR3 amino acids: CAISGGDRGFNTEAFF. The CDR3, as DNA: TGTGCCATCAGTGGGGGGGACAGGGGCTTTAACACTGAAGCTTTCTTT. J is TRBJ1-1 and V is TRBV10-3, with 10 bases fitting TRBD1. Germline CDR1 reads ENHRY; CDR2 reads SYGVKD. V lost 4 bases, J lost 2 bases, and 7 bases stayed unmatched. This CDR3 has 16 residues.

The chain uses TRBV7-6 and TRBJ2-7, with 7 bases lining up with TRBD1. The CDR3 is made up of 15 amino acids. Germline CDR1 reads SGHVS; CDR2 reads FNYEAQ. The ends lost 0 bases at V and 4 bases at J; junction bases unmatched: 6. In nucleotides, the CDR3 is TGTGCCAGCAGCTTAGCACAGGGGCTTGCGTACGAGCAGTACTTC. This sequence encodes CASSLAQGLAYEQYF.

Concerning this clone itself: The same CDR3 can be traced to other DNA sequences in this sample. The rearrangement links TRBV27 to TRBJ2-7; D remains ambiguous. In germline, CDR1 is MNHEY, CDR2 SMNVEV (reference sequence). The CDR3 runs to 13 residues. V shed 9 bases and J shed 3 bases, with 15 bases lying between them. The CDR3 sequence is CASSPGQDYEQYF. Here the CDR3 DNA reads TGTGCCAGTTCCCCCGGGCAAGACTACGAGCAGTACTTC.

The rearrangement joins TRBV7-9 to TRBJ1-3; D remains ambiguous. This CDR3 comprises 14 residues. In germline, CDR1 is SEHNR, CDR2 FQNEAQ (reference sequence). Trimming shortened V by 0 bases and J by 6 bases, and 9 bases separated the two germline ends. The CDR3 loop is CASSLATDINTIYF. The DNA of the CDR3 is TGTGCCAGCAGCTTAGCTACAGACATAAACACCATATATTTT. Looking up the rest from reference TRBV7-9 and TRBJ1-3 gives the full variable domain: DTGVSQNPRHKITKRGQNVTFRCDPISEHNRLYWYRQTLGQGPEFLTYFQNEAQLEKSRLLSDRFSAERPKGSFSTLEIQRTEQGDSAMYLCASSLATDINTIYFGEGSWLTVV.

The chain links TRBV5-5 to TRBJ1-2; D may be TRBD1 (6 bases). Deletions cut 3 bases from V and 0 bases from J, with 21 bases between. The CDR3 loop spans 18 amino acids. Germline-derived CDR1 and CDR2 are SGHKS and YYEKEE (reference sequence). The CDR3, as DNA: TGTGCCAGCAGCTCCTGGACGGGGGCCCTCCCTACTAACTATGGCTACACCTTC. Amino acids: CASSSWTGALPTNYGYTF.

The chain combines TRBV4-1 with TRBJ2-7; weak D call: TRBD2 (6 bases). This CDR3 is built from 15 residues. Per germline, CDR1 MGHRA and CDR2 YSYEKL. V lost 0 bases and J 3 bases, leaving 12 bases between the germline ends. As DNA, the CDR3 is TGCGCCAGCAGCCAAGATTCGGGGACTCTCTACGAGCAGTACTTC. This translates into CASSQDSGTLYEQYF.

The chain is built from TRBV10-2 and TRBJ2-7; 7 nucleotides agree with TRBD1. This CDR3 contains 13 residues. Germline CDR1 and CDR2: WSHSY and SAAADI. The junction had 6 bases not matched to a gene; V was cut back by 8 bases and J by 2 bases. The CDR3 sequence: CASLGQLTYEQYF. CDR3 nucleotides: TGCGCCAGCCTGGGACAGTTAACCTACGAGCAGTACTTC.

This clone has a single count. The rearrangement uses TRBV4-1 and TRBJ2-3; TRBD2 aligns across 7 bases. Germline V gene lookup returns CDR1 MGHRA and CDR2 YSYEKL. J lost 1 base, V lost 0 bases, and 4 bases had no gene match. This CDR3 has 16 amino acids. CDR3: CASSQDYREGTDTQYF. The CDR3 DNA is TGCGCCAGCAGCCAAGACTATCGGGAGGGCACAGATACGCAGTATTTT.

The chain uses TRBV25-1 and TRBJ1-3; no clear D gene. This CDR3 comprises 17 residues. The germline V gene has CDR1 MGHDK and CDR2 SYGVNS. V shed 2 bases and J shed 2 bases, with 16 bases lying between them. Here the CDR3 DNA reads TGTGCCAGCAGTGAAGTCGGCGAGGTTTGGGCTGGAAACACCATATATTTT. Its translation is CASSEVGEVWAGNTIYF. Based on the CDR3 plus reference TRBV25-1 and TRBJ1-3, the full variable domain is EADIYQTPRYLVIGTGKKITLECSQTMGHDKMYWYQQDPGMELHLIHYSYGVNSTEKGDLSSESTVSRIRTEHFPLTLESARPSHTSQYLCASSEVGEVWAGNTIYFGEGSWLTVV.